What follows are 7 T cell receptor beta chains derived from one specimen sequenced in a study of T cell responses to AZD1222 COVID-19 vaccine. Sequencing used immunoSEQ multiplex PCR; TCRdb keeps in-frame clones, though not all of them. This sample carries over 95,000 clones, approximately 93% of them seen once, and the ten largest clones take 4.5%. Specimen: peripheral blood, collected on day 0 of AZD1222 vaccination. The receptors were gathered from an adult in good health.

This sequence joins TRBV19 and TRBJ2-1, with 7 nucleotides matching TRBD2. The germline V gene encodes CDR1 LNHDA and CDR2 SQIVND (reference sequence). This CDR3 has 15 amino acids. J gave up 3 bases and V 7 bases, and 9 bases lay outside the gene matches. DNA of the CDR3: TGTGCCAGTATCCATACCGGGGAGGGCTACAATGAGCAGTTCTTC. Translated, it gives CASIHTGEGYNEQFF.

The V and J genes are TRBV29-1 and TRBJ2-7; TRBD1 might be the D (6 bases). The V gene lost 0 bases and the J gene lost 7 bases, with 10 bases spanning the gap. Germline loops: CDR1 SQVTM, CDR2 ANQGSEA. This CDR3 is built from 12 residues. Here the CDR3 reads CSVEDRGTEQYF. CDR3 bases: TGCAGCGTTGAAGATAGGGGGACGGAGCAGTACTTC.

Only one count was recorded for this clone. The chain employs TRBV7-2 and TRBJ1-5; D gene ambiguous. This CDR3 comprises 13 residues. With 2 bases removed from V and 6 bases from J, the gap between germline ends came to 8 bases. The V gene's germline CDR1 is SGHTA and CDR2 FQGNSA. CDR3 sequence: CASSLSIRQPQHF. The CDR3 DNA reads TGTGCCAGCAGCTTAAGTATCCGTCAGCCCCAGCATTTT.

This chain links TRBV4-1 with TRBJ1-5, with D unclear. Trimming took off 0 bases at V and 6 bases at J, with 15 bases between the two ends. Germline loops: CDR1 MGHRA, CDR2 YSYEKL. The CDR3 is 16 amino acids. CDR3 coding DNA: TGCGCCAGCAGCCAAGATGCTCTTGGGCTTGGTCAGCCCCAGCATTTT. The encoded protein is CASSQDALGLGQPQHF.

The chain combines TRBV12-5 with TRBJ1-2; TRBD1 is a possible D gene (6 bases). The V gene's germline CDR1 is LGHNT and CDR2 FRNRAP. There are 14 residues in the CDR3. The ends were cut back, 1 base at V and 4 bases at J, with 10 bases in the middle. CDR3 sequence reads: CASGLGRGLYGYTF. DNA of the CDR3: TGTGCTAGTGGTTTGGGCAGGGGTCTCTATGGCTACACCTTC.

This chain joins TRBV5-1 and TRBJ1-3, with D possibly matching TRBD1 (6 bases). The CDR3 runs 16 residues. The germline V gene has CDR1 SGHRS and CDR2 YFSETQ. Trimming removed 0 bases from V and 4 bases from J, with 14 bases in between. The CDR3 loop reads CASSLAEGGKGNTIYF. The DNA for the CDR3 is TGCGCCAGCAGCTTGGCCGAAGGGGGAAAAGGAAACACCATATATTTT.

The chain recombines TRBV5-1 with TRBJ2-3; 10 bases are a match to TRBD2. The CDR3 spans 14 residues. CDR1 is SGHRS, CDR2 YFSETQ, per germline. V gave up 6 bases and J gave up 2 bases; unmatched junction bases: 3. Written as DNA, the CDR3 is TGCGCCAGCACAGCGGGGGGGCTCACAGATACGCAGTATTTT. Its translation: CASTAGGLTDTQYF.